A selection of T cell receptor beta chains follows, all from one sample in a study of tumor and adjacent non-tumor tissue in lung cancer. TCRdb passed the multiplex PCR reads through MiXCR, listing each CDR3 protein once. Of some 80,000 distinct CDR3 sequences listed, more than 65% are singletons. The sequencing sample was made of distant non-tumor lung tissue. These TCRs come from a woman aged 50 to 60 with non-small cell lung cancer. Each CDR3 is given with its conserved first and last residue. A D gene is named only where the DNA matches it firmly. Rows may omit the clone size; those that give it use once, few, many or a size class.

J: TRBJ2-7
D: TRBD1
V: TRBV29-1
size: .
CDR3: CSVLDRGDYEQYF
DNA: TGCAGCGTCCTGGACAGGGGGGACTACGAGCAGTACTTC

J: TRBJ2-5
D: .
V: TRBV11-2
size: .
CDR3: CANSVTGLGEAQYF
DNA: TGTGCCAACAGCGTCACAGGGCTCGGGGAGGCCCAGTACTTC

J: TRBJ1-2
D: .
V: TRBV6-5
size: once
CDR3: CAGNYSWGSAGYTF
DNA: TGTGCCGGCAATTACTCTTGGGGGTCGGCGGGCTACACCTTC

J: TRBJ1-2
D: .
V: TRBV29-1
size: .
CDR3: CGVDQGNYDYTF
DNA: TGCGGCGTTGACCAGGGCAACTATGACTACACCTTC

J: TRBJ2-1
D: TRBD2
V: TRBV6-1
size: many
CDR3: CASSEVEVGGRLGDEQFF
DNA: TGTGCCAGCAGTGAAGTTGAGGTAGGCGGGAGGCTGGGCGATGAGCAGTTCTTC

J: TRBJ2-2
D: TRBD2
V: TRBV5-1
size: many
CDR3: CASSLPAGGLTGELFF
DNA: TGCGCCAGCAGCCTTCCAGCGGGAGGATTAACCGGGGAGCTGTTTTTT

J: TRBJ2-3
D: TRBD1
V: TRBV29-1
size: once
CDR3: CSVDGTDFTDTQCF
DNA: TGTAGCGTTGATGGGACAGATTTCACAGATACGCAGTGTTTT

J: TRBJ2-1
D: .
V: TRBV11-2
size: .
CDR3: CASSLEMASNDQFF
DNA: TGTGCCAGCAGCTTAGAGATGGCTAGTAATGACCAGTTCTTC

J: TRBJ2-1
D: TRBD2
V: TRBV4-1
size: .
CDR3: CASSQPSGIGTYYEQFF
DNA: TGCGCCAGCAGCCAACCTAGCGGGATTGGCACTTACTATGAGCAGTTCTTC

J: TRBJ1-4
D: .
V: TRBV6-5
size: .
CDR3: CASRRIEANEKLFF
DNA: TGTGCCAGCAGACGCATTGAAGCTAATGAAAAACTGTTTTTT

J: TRBJ2-1
D: .
V: TRBV6-5
size: .
CDR3: CASSLSGACFNEQFF
DNA: TGTGCCAGCAGTCTTTCAGGAGCTTGCTTCAATGAGCAGTTCTTC

J: TRBJ2-7
D: .
V: TRBV21-1
size: .
CDR3: CGRKKPTRTGSVESEQYF
DNA: TGTGGCAGAAAAAAGCCAACTCGGACAGGGTCTGTCGAGAGCGAGCAGTACTTC

J: TRBJ2-7
D: .
V: TRBV5-4
size: .
CDR3: CASSGVGPWNEQYF
DNA: TGTGCCAGCAGCGGGGTAGGACCGTGGAACGAGCAGTACTTC

J: TRBJ2-3
D: .
V: TRBV12-3/TRBV12-4
size: .
CDR3: CAGFGYERVTDTQYF
DNA: TGTGCCGGCTTTGGATACGAGCGAGTCACAGATACGCAGTATTTT

J: TRBJ2-3
D: .
V: TRBV29-1
size: .
CDR3: CSVADRRINQLQYF
DNA: TGCAGCGTAGCTGACAGGCGAATCAATCAGCTCCAGTATTTT

J: TRBJ2-6
D: .
V: TRBV20-1
size: .
CDR3: CSASIRDGADVLTF
DNA: TGCAGTGCTAGTATCCGGGATGGGGCCGACGTCCTGACTTTC